Listed below are T cell receptor beta chains from one sample, sequenced in a study of cytomegalovirus exposure and HLA in healthy donors. Generated by immunoSEQ multiplex PCR, the TCRdb table keeps only in-frame clones and is missing some. The sample records approximately 200,000 clones, about 86% being singletons. The specimen was PBMCs. The receptors were gathered from a young woman in good health and CMV-seropositive. Both conserved end residues are part of each CDR3. A D gene is named only where the DNA matches it firmly. The size entry is marked missing in some rows and otherwise reads once, few, many or a size class.

D	V	size	J	CDR3	DNA
TRBD2	TRBV7-7	few	TRBJ2-2	CASSPTGTTNTGELFF	TGTGCCAGCAGCCCCACCGGGACTACGAACACCGGGGAGCTGTTTTTT
NA	TRBV7-9	NA	TRBJ2-7	CASSQGLGRGAYEQYF	TGTGCCAGCAGCCAGGGGCTGGGACGGGGGGCCTACGAGCAGTACTTC
TRBD1	TRBV5-4	NA	TRBJ1-1	CASSGDRGGTEAFF	TGTGCCAGCAGCGGGGACAGGGGTGGGACTGAAGCTTTCTTT
TRBD1	TRBV4-1	NA	TRBJ1-2	CASSQEGGQGVGYGYTF	TGCGCCAGCAGCCAAGAGGGGGGACAGGGCGTAGGCTATGGCTACACCTTC
NA	TRBV9	NA	TRBJ2-1	CASIGTSHYNEQFF	TGTGCCAGCATCGGGACTTCTCACTACAATGAGCAGTTCTTC
NA	TRBV6-5	once	TRBJ1-1	CATSRDTEAFF	TGTGCCACCAGCAGGGACACTGAAGCTTTCTTT
NA	TRBV7-2	NA	TRBJ1-2	CASSLAGAGGYTF	TGTGCCAGCAGCTTAGCTGGGGCGGGAGGTTACACCTTC
TRBD1	TRBV5-4	NA	TRBJ2-7	CASSLGTGLEEQYF	TGTGCCAGCAGCCTAGGGACAGGTCTAGAGGAGCAGTACTTC
TRBD1	TRBV5-1	NA	TRBJ1-1	CASSPLWTGANTEAFF	TGCGCCAGCAGCCCCCTCTGGACAGGCGCGAACACTGAAGCTTTCTTT
NA	TRBV6-6	NA	TRBJ2-7	CASRGLVGSYEQYF	TGTGCCAGCAGGGGACTGGTGGGCTCCTACGAGCAGTACTTC
NA	TRBV11-3	NA	TRBJ1-2	CASSLRRDNGYTF	TGTGCCAGCAGCTTGAGGCGGGATAATGGCTACACCTTC
TRBD2	TRBV4-1	NA	TRBJ2-2	CASSFTTGGELAELFF	TGCGCCAGCAGCTTCACAACGGGAGGGGAGCTCGCGGAGCTGTTTTTT
TRBD1	TRBV7-9	NA	TRBJ1-1	CASSLGTGNTEAFF	TGTGCCAGCAGCTTAGGGACAGGGAACACTGAAGCTTTCTTT
NA	TRBV29-1	NA	TRBJ1-2	CSASGGNYGYTF	TGCAGTGCCTCTGGCGGTAACTATGGCTACACCTTC
TRBD1	TRBV30	NA	TRBJ1-1	CAWSVQGDFFWAFF	TGTGCCTGGAGTGTCCAGGGGGATTTTTTTTGGGCTTTCTTT
TRBD1	TRBV5-1	NA	TRBJ1-2	CASSLGQATPGYTF	TGCGCCAGCAGCTTAGGACAGGCTACCCCTGGCTACACCTTC
NA	TRBV5-6	NA	TRBJ1-2	CASRPYRDGYTF	TGTGCCAGCAGGCCATACAGGGATGGCTACACCTTC
NA	TRBV15	NA	TRBJ2-7	CATSRDNGYEQYF	TGTGCCACCAGCAGAGATAACGGGTACGAGCAGTACTTC
NA	TRBV5-1	NA	TRBJ1-6	CASSPDTGSDSPLHF	TGCGCCAGCAGCCCCGATACAGGGTCGGATTCACCCCTCCACTTT
TRBD1	TRBV7-9	NA	TRBJ1-1	CASSLRTGITEAFF	TGTGCCAGCAGCTTAAGGACAGGCATCACTGAAGCTTTCTTT
NA	TRBV12-5	NA	TRBJ1-5	CASGPQHQQGSNQPQHF	TGTGCTAGTGGTCCCCAACACCAACAGGGAAGCAATCAGCCCCAGCATTTT
NA	TRBV19	NA	TRBJ2-2	CATGESGYLFAGELFF	TGTGCCACCGGAGAATCAGGGTATCTATTTGCCGGGGAGCTGTTTTTT
TRBD1	TRBV27	NA	TRBJ1-4	CASSLFLDRAGNEKLFF	TGTGCCAGCAGTTTATTCCTGGACAGGGCCGGTAATGAAAAACTGTTTTTT
TRBD2	TRBV11-3	NA	TRBJ2-1	CASSSRLAGGLSQFF	TGTGCCAGCAGCAGCCGACTAGCGGGGGGCCTGTCGCAGTTCTTC
NA	TRBV30	NA	TRBJ1-1	CAWSGPGQGEAFF	TGTGCCTGGAGTGGGCCCGGGCAGGGCGAAGCTTTCTTT
NA	TRBV19	NA	TRBJ1-5	CASSYSLNQPQHF	TGTGCCAGTAGTTACAGCCTAAATCAGCCCCAGCATTTT
TRBD1	TRBV7-8	NA	TRBJ2-3	CASSLAWDRGADTQYF	TGTGCCAGCAGCTTAGCGTGGGACAGGGGAGCAGATACGCAGTATTTT
NA	TRBV11-2	NA	TRBJ2-2	CASSLLRRVRNTGELFF	TGTGCCAGCAGCTTATTGAGGCGGGTCAGGAACACCGGGGAGCTGTTTTTT
TRBD2	TRBV2	NA	TRBJ2-3	CASSSGGPTADTQYF	TGTGCCAGCAGCTCGGGGGGGCCGACCGCAGATACGCAGTATTTT
NA	TRBV7-9	NA	TRBJ2-2	CASSSDYLPGELFF	TGTGCCAGCAGCTCCGACTACTTGCCCGGGGAGCTGTTTTTT
NA	TRBV25-1	NA	TRBJ2-6	CASSPFRVSGANVLTF	TGTGCCAGCAGTCCGTTCCGGGTCTCTGGGGCCAACGTCCTGACTTTC
NA	TRBV7-9	NA	TRBJ1-1	CASSNSEAFF	TGTGCCAGCAGCAACAGTGAAGCTTTCTTT
TRBD2	TRBV9	NA	TRBJ2-4	CASSATPSGGSKNIQYF	TGTGCCAGCAGCGCCACCCCTAGCGGGGGATCCAAAAACATTCAGTACTTC
TRBD2	TRBV6-1	once	TRBJ2-3	CASSEALGGFTDTQYF	TGTGCCAGCAGTGAAGCATTGGGGGGGTTTACAGATACGCAGTATTTT
NA	TRBV6-4	few	TRBJ2-3	CASSGVGQGPLFDTQYF	TGTGCCAGCAGTGGAGTTGGCCAGGGCCCCCTTTTCGATACGCAGTATTTT
NA	TRBV6-5	NA	TRBJ1-6	CASSMDSPNSPLHF	TGTGCCAGCAGTATGGACAGCCCTAATTCACCCCTCCACTTT